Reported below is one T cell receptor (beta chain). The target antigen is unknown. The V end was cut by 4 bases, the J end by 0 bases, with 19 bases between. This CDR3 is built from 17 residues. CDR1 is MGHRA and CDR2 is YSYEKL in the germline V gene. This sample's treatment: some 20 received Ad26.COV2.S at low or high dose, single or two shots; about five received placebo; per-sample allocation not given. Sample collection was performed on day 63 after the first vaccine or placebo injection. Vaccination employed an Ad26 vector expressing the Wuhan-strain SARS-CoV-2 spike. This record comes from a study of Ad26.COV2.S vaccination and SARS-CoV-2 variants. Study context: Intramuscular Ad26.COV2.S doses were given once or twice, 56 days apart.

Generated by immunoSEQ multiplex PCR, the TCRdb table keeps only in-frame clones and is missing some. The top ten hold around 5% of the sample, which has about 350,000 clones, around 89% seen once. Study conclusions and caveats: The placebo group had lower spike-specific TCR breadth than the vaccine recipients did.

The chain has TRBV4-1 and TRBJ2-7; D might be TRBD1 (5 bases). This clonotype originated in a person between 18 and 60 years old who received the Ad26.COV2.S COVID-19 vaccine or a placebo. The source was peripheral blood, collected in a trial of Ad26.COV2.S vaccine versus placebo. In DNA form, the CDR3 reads TGCGCCAGCAGCCGATCGTTCGACAGCGAGCTCTCCTACGAGCAGTACTTC. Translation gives CASSRSFDSELSYEQYF.